This T cell receptor (beta chain) is from a study of shared clonotypes between healthy human individuals (dated by TCRdb to the early 2020s). Regarding the study in general: A few men and two women, aged 18 to 49 years, made up the cohort. For each donor, CD4 naive and CD4 memory were each given three plates, CD8 naive was given two plates, and CD8 memory was given one plate. To estimate repertoire size and how much clonotype sharing occurs between individuals, the study deeply sequenced the blood TCR repertoires of five healthy adults. To increase sequencing depth and limit assay-specific biases, different laboratories used diverse techniques to prepare libraries and sequence TCR repertoires. Per donor, leukapheresis produced somewhere between about 0.94 and 9 billion PBMCs.

The donors were healthy, HIV-negative adults with no recently reported acute infections or vaccinations. Only Caucasian adults living in Nashville, Tennessee, USA were represented among the donors. CD4+ T cells were enriched by magnetic negative selection; naive cells were then positively selected on CD45RA, and the negative fraction formed the memory subset. Blood was collected by leukapheresis, and PBMCs were isolated by Ficoll-Histopaque density gradient centrifugation and then cryopreserved in liquid nitrogen vapor phase. Purity and quantity of every magnetically sorted T cell population were checked by analytical flow cytometry. Genomic DNA was isolated from each sorted fraction and quantified by UV absorbance on a Nanodrop 2000c. Study-wide conclusions, independent of this receptor: Sampling was restricted to blood, and TCR repertoires in tissues likely differ from the TCR repertoires found in blood. Because the study included a small number of donors, the genetic and exposure-history diversity represented was limited. Higher generation probabilities were observed for clonotypes shared by all four sorted-subset donors than for non-shared clonotypes. Rarefaction of sorted-subset datasets indicated incomplete sequencing despite the large sequencing depth. Sharing across a few donors was observed for around 5% of naive CD4, less than 4% of naive CD8, about 2.5% of memory CD4, and around 0.4% of memory CD8 clonotypes. Pairwise subsampling led to the expectation that sequencing depth would affect the degree of clonotype sharing among donors. Naive subsets generally had larger estimated clonotype richness than memory subsets did.

Using the deep immunoSEQ assay, multiplex PCR amplified TCR CDR3 regions from genomic DNA. Genomic DNA extracted from each cell subset was distributed evenly over all wells of several immunoSEQ 96-well plates, and each plate served as one replicate. Each replicate PCR for sorted subsets received about 0.2 ug genomic DNA, equal to roughly 30,000 T cell genomes. The purified libraries were quantified using a Qubit 3.0 fluorometer, sized with a Bioanalyzer 2100, and then quantified again using the KAPA Library Quantification kit. Every immunoSEQ 96-well plate was sequenced on a dedicated single-read 150-cycle Illumina NextSeq 550 flow cell. In the source study's methods: Because the immunoSEQ output included only junctional sequences and no quality scores, the filtering could not be the same as the filtering used for full-length reads. Sequences were annotated with PyIR, a Python wrapper for IgBLAST v1.9, using IMGT germline references to assign V/J genes and CDR3. Reads with weak V/J assignments (E-value above 1e-6), missing CDR3, stop codons, out-of-frame junctions, or ambiguous translated residues were removed. V3J clonotypes were defined as sequences sharing an identical inferred V gene, J gene, and CDR3 amino acid sequence. Percentage overlap between repertoires was calculated by dividing the number of shared unique clonotypes by the size of the smaller repertoire. RTK rarefaction, the Chao1 estimator, and Recon v2.1 estimates of unobserved clonotypes were used to assess repertoire richness. For all TCRbeta clonotypes obtained by the gDNA method from four donors, generation probabilities were computed with OLGA. Entries here come from immuneACCESS through TCRdb and include only in-frame sequences with V and J called. Some clones fail to appear in such tables; in the studies checked, an unresolved V gene covers under half of the shortfall, and the cause of the remainder is unknown. The V and J calls and clone size come from that table; D and trimming were worked out from the DNA. Here the sample has fewer than 3 million clones; approximately 90% occur a single time. The ten largest clones add up to around 0.38% of the sample.

A note on this clone: The antigen it binds to is not known. No per-base quality is available; no much larger clone lies one base away.

The origin of this receptor is a man between 18 and 35 years old in good health. Some clones in this sample may be carry-over from other donors' samples. Sequenced input: naive CD4+ T cells from PBMCs. The cell subset or site label on this specimen signifies: CD45RA+ positively selected.

The DNA is TGTGCCAGCAGCCACAGGGGTGGGGAGACCCAGTACTTC. Translation gives CASSHRGGETQYF. The V and J genes are TRBV7-9 and TRBJ2-5; a stretch of 7 junction bases matches TRBD1. Spanning cysteine to phenylalanine, the CDR3 consists of 13 amino acids. The sequence is cut down to CDR3 DNA, 39 bases in frame from base 1. V trim: 5 bases; J trim: 5 bases; unmatched bases: 5. From a lookup of the germline V gene (reference sequence), CDR1 and CDR2 are SEHNR and FQNEAQ.